This T cell receptor beta chain originates from a study of shared clonotypes between healthy human individuals. General study points: An expected dependence of interdonor clonotype sharing on sequencing depth was noted.

Amplification in unsorted PBMC replicate PCRs started from around 0.3 ug DNA, which equals around 31,000 T cell genomes. Sequenced by immunoSEQ multiplex PCR; TCRdb stores in-frame clones only, minus some. The sample holds roughly 500,000 clones, around 78% seen once. Germline lookup yields CDR1 SGHNT and CDR2 YYREEE (reference sequence). The trim removed 4 bases at V and 4 bases at J, leaving 7 bases unmatched. The CDR3 runs 15 residues. Note on this clone: What it binds is not known.

The specimen was PBMCs. This TCR was sampled from a woman aged 35 to 49 in good health. Some clones in this sample may be carry-over from other donors' samples. The gene calls are TRBV5-4 and TRBJ1-1, with 10 bases identical to TRBD1. For the CDR3, the DNA is TGTGCCAGCAGCCTGGACAGGGGGTTGGTCACTGAAGCTTTCTTT. Amino acids: CASSLDRGLVTEAFF.